The entry below describes one T cell receptor (beta chain). What it recognizes is unknown. The data derive from a study of T cell responses to AZD1222 COVID-19 vaccine. General study findings and limits: An increase in Spike-specific TCR breadth and depth was observed after two AZD1222 doses. In the spike-specific TCR repertoire, nearly half reportedly target unmutated variant regions. Spike-wide coverage was observed for vaccine-associated CD4 TCRs, with dominant responses at 160-218 and 743-854. Donors, mostly white British, included more females; clonal diversity was possibly underestimated.

Produced via immunoSEQ multiplex PCR; TCRdb's table is partial and in-frame only. The sample lists 90,000 to 150,000 clones; around 90% were seen once. V shed 6 bases, J shed 7 bases, and the junction held 8 bases outside the gene matches. Germline lookup yields CDR1 LGHDT and CDR2 YNNKEL (reference sequence). This CDR3 region has 15 residues. The starting material was peripheral blood, obtained 28 days after the second AZD1222 dose. The sequence was obtained from an adult who received the AZD1222 COVID-19 vaccine. This rearrangement joins TRBV3-1 (or the pseudogene TRBV3-2) to TRBJ2-3; 12 nucleotides match TRBD2. For the CDR3, the DNA is TGTGCCAGCAGATCTAGCGGGGGGGCCAAAAATACGCAGTATTTT. Translation: CASRSSGGAKNTQYF.